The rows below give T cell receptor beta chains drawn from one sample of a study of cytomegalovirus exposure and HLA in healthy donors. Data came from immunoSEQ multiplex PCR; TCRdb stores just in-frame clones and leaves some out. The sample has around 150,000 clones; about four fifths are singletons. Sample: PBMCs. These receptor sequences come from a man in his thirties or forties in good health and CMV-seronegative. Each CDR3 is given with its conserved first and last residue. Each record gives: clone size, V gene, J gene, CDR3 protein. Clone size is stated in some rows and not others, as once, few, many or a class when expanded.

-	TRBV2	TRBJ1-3	CASTSGTAGNTIYF
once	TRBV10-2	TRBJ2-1	CASSTPSSYNEQFF
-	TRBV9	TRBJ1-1	CASTRTGGTEAFF
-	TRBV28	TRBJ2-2	CASSSPGLAAKGKTGELFF
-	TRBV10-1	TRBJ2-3	CASSELETSGGTDTQYF
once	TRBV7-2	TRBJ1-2	CASSELTGGGYPF
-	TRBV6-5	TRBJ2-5	CASSPLQGQETQYF
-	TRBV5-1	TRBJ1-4	CASSSEQGAANEKLFF
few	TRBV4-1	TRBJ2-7	CASSPGTNYEQYF
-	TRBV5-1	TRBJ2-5	CASSTGTGEETQYF
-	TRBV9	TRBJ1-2	CASARDRVDGYTF
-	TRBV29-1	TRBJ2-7	CSATRTSGGYEQYF
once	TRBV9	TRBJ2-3	CASSALKHSGPSTDTQYF
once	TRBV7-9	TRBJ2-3	CASSYDMATDTQYF
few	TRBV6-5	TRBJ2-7	CASSYGQFQNYEQYF
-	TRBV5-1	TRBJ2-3	CASSLVTSGYSTDTQYF
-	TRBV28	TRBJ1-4	CAINSPGVLFEKLFF
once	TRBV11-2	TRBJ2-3	CASSPLPRGTDTQYF
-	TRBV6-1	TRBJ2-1	CASSELGLAGTYEQFF
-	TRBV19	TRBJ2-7	CASSIKGGSYEQYF
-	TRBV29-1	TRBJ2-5	CSVLPRVLHEETQYF
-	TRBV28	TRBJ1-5	CASSLWGGSNQPQHF
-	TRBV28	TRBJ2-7	CASTTGTASSYEQYF
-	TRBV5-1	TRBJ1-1	CASSLASGRAVNTEAFF
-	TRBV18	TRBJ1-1	CASSLGQGKNTEAFF
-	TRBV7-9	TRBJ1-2	CASSLAGDRGGYGYTF
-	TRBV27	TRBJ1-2	CASSSGQGANGYTF
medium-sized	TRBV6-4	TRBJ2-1	CASSDSGGPYNEQFF
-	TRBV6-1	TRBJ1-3	CASSDSMTGGNTIYF
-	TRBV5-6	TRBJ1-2	CASSLHDRGVSGYTF
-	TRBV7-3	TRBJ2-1	CASSAGTSGRSYNEQFF
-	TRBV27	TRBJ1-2	CASSGGNYGYTF
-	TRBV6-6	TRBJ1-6	CASSYSPDTNSPLHF